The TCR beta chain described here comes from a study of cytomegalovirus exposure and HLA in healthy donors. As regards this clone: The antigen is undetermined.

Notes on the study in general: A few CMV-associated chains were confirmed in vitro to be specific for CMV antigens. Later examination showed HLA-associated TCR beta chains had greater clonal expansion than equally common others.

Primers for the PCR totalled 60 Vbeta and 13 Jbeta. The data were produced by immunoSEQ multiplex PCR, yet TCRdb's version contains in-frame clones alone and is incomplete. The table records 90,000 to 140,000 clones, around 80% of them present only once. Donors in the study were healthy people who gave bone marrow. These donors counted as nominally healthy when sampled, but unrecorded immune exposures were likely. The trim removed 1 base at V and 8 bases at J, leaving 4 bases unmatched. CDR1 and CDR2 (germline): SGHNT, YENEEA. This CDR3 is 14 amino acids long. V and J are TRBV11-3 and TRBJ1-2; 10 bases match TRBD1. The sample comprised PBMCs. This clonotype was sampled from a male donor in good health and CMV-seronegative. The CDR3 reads CASSLGQGARGYTF. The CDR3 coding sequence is TGTGCCAGCAGCTTAGGACAGGGGGCGCGAGGCTACACCTTC.